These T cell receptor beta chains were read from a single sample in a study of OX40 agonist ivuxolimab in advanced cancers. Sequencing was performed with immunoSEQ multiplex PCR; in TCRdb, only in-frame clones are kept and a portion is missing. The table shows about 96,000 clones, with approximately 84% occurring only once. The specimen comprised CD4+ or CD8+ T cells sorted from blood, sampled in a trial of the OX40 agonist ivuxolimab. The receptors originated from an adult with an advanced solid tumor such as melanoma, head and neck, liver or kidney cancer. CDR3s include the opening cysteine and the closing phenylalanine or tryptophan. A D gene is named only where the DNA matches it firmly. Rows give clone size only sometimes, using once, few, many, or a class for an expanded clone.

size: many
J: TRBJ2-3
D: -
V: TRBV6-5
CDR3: CASSYQGSTDTQYF
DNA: TGTGCCAGCAGTTACCAAGGCAGCACAGATACGCAGTATTTT

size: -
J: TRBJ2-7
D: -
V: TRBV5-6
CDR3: CASSLAGGPYEQYF
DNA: TGTGCCAGCAGCTTAGCAGGAGGTCCCTACGAGCAGTACTTC

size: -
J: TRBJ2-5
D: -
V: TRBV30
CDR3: CAWDGTELQTQYF
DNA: TGTGCCTGGGATGGGACCGAGCTGCAGACCCAGTACTTC

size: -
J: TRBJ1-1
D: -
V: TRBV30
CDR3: CAWSVIGGAKVAFF
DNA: TGTGCCTGGAGTGTAATAGGAGGCGCGAAGGTGGCTTTCTTT

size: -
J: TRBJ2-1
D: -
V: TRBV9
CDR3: CASSGARGDEQFF
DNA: TGTGCCAGCAGCGGAGCGAGAGGGGATGAGCAGTTCTTC

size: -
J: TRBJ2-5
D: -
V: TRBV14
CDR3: CASSGETGTQETQYF
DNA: TGTGCCAGCAGCGGCGAGACAGGTACCCAAGAGACCCAGTACTTC

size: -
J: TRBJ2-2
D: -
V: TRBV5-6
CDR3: CASSLGDVTGELFF
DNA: TGTGCCAGCAGCTTGGGGGACGTCACCGGGGAGCTGTTTTTT

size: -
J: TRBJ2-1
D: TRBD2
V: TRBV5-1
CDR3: CASRLAGASYNEQFF
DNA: TGCGCCAGCAGGTTAGCGGGTGCCTCCTACAATGAGCAGTTCTTC

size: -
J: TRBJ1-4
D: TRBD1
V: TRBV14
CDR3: CASSHRQGKNEKLFF
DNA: TGTGCCAGCAGCCATCGACAGGGCAAAAATGAAAAACTGTTTTTT

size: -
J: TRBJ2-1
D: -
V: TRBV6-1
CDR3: CASSVPGQYRPYKPYNEQFF
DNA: TGTGCCAGCAGTGTACCGGGACAATACAGGCCGTACAAACCGTACAATGAGCAGTTCTTC

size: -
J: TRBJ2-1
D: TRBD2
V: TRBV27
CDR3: CASSLAGTSGYNEQFF
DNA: TGTGCCAGCAGTTTAGCCGGGACTAGCGGTTACAATGAGCAGTTCTTC

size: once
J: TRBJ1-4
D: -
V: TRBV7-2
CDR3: CASSLNPRAVEKLFF
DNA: TGTGCCAGCAGCTTAAACCCCCGGGCTGTTGAAAAACTGTTTTTT

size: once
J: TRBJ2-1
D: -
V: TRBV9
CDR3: CASSVEGPPYNEQFF
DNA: TGTGCCAGCAGCGTAGAGGGGCCGCCATACAATGAGCAGTTCTTC

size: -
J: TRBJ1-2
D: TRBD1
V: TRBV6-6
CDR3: CASSPPGQGDYTF
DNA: TGTGCCAGCAGCCCTCCGGGACAGGGGGACTACACCTTC

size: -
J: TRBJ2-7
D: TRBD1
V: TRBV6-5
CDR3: CASSYSGTAYEQYF
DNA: TGTGCCAGCAGTTATTCCGGGACAGCCTACGAGCAGTACTTC

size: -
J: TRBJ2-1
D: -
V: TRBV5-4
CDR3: CASSQNGRTNNEQFF
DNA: TGTGCCAGCAGCCAGAATGGGAGGACCAACAATGAGCAGTTCTTC

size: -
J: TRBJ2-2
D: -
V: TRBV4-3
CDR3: CASSQWTAGTGELFF
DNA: TGCGCCAGCAGCCAATGGACAGCGGGCACCGGGGAGCTGTTTTTT

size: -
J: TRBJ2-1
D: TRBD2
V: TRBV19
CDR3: CASSIGNWRGVSEQFF
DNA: TGTGCCAGTAGTATAGGTAATTGGCGGGGGGTAAGTGAGCAGTTCTTC

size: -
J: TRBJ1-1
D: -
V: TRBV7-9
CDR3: CASSPGGANTEAFF
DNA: TGTGCCAGCAGCCCTGGTGGGGCGAACACTGAAGCTTTCTTT

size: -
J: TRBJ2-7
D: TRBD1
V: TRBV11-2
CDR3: CASSPGTGRSYEQYF
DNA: TGTGCCAGCAGCCCGGGGACAGGCCGCTCCTACGAGCAGTACTTC

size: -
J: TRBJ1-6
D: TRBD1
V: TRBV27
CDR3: CASTWTGDNSPLHF
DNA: TGTGCCAGCACCTGGACAGGGGACAATTCACCCCTCCACTTT

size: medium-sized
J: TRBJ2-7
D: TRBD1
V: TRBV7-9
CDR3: CASSLAQGVEQYF
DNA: TGTGCCAGCAGCTTAGCCCAGGGGGTCGAGCAGTACTTC

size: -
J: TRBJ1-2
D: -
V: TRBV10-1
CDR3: CASSESTTANYGYTF
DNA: TGCGCCAGCAGTGAGTCGACGACAGCTAACTATGGCTACACCTTC

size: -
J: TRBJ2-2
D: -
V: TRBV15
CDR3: CATSGWAENTGELFF
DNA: TGTGCCACCAGCGGATGGGCAGAAAACACCGGGGAGCTGTTTTTT

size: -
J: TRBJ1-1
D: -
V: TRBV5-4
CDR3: CASSLDRANTEAFF
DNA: TGTGCCAGCAGCTTGGACAGGGCGAACACTGAAGCTTTCTTT

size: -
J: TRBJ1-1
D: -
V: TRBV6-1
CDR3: CASSSETGVGTEAFF
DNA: TGTGCCAGCAGTAGCGAGACAGGCGTGGGCACTGAAGCTTTCTTT

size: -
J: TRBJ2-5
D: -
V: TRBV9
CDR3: CASSVAPSEETQYF
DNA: TGTGCCAGCAGCGTAGCTCCTAGCGAGGAGACCCAGTACTTC

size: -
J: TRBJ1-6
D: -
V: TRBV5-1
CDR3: CASSDAGRAINSPLHF
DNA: TGCGCCAGCAGTGACGCCGGGAGGGCGATTAATTCACCCCTCCACTTT

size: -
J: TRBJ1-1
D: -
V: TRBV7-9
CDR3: CASSLGQGSTEAFF
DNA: TGTGCCAGCAGCTTAGGGCAGGGGAGCACTGAAGCTTTCTTT

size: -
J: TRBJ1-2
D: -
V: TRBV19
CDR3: CASSITQVSSGYTF
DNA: TGTGCCAGTAGTATAACTCAGGTTTCGAGTGGCTACACCTTC

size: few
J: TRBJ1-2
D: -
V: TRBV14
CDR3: CASSLGRAYGYTF
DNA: TGTGCCAGCAGCTTGGGACGGGCTTATGGCTACACCTTC

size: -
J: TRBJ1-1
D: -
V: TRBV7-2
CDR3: CASRSMAGSTEAFF
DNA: TGTGCCAGCAGATCTATGGCCGGTTCAACTGAAGCTTTCTTT

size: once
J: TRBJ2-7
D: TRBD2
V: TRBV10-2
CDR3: CASRITSGRMLEQYF
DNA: TGCGCCAGCAGGATAACTAGCGGGAGGATGCTTGAGCAGTACTTC

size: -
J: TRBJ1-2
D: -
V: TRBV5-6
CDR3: CASSNRDGANYGYTF
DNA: TGTGCCAGCAGCAACCGGGACGGAGCTAACTATGGCTACACCTTC

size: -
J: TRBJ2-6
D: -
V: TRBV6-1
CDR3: CASSEPTSGANVLTF
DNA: TGTGCCAGCAGTGAACCCACCTCTGGGGCCAACGTCCTGACTTTC

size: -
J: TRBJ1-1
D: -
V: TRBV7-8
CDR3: CASSSPETAYTEAFF
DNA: TGTGCCAGCAGCTCCCCCGAGACAGCGTACACTGAAGCTTTCTTT

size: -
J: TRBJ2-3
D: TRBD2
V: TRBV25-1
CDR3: CASSEWGTSGGDTQYF
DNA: TGTGCCAGCAGTGAATGGGGGACTAGCGGGGGAGATACGCAGTATTTT

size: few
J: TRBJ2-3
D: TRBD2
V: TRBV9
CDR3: CASSVEQRGGGNTQYF
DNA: TGTGCCAGCAGCGTAGAGCAGCGGGGGGGCGGAAATACGCAGTATTTT

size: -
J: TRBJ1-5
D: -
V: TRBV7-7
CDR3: CASRDGQSYQPQHF
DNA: TGTGCCAGCAGGGACGGACAGAGCTATCAGCCCCAGCATTTT

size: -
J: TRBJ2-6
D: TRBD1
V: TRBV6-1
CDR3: CASSKQGAGANVLTF
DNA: TGTGCCAGCAGTAAACAGGGGGCTGGGGCCAACGTCCTGACTTTC

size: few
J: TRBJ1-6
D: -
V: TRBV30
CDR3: CAWSVGMMHLHF
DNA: TGTGCCTGGAGTGTAGGCATGATGCACCTCCACTTT

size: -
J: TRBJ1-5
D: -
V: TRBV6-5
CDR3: CASSLRGRSQPQHF
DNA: TGTGCCAGCAGCCTACGGGGGCGCAGTCAGCCCCAGCATTTT

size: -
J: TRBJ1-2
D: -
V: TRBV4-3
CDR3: CASSQHLTATNYGYTF
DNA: TGCGCCAGCAGCCAACACTTGACAGCCACTAACTATGGCTACACCTTC

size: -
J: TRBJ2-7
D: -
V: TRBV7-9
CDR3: CASSPGPPYEQYF
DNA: TGTGCCAGCAGCCCGGGACCCCCCTACGAGCAGTACTTC

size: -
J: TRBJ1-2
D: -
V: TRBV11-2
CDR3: CASSLLYAGLYGYTF
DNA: TGTGCCAGCAGCTTACTTTACGCAGGGCTGTATGGCTACACCTTC

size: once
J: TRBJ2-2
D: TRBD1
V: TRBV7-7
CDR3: CASSLDQGAGELFF
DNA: TGTGCCAGCAGCTTAGACCAGGGGGCCGGGGAGCTGTTTTTT

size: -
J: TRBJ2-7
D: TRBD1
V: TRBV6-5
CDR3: CASSYPDRTYEQYF
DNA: TGTGCCAGCAGTTATCCGGACAGGACCTACGAGCAGTACTTC

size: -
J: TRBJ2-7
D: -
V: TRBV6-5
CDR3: CASSYSGKATYEQYF
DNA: TGTGCCAGCAGTTACTCGGGGAAGGCGACCTACGAGCAGTACTTC

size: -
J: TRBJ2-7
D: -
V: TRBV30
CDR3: CAWSVQGPLSSYEQYF
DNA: TGTGCCTGGAGTGTACAAGGACCGTTAAGCTCCTACGAGCAGTACTTC

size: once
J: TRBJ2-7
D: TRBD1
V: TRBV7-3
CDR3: CASSPTGGKWYEQYF
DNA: TGTGCCAGCAGCCCCACAGGGGGTAAATGGTACGAGCAGTACTTC

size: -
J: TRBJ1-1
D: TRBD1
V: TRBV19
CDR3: CASSITTGSTNTEAFF
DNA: TGTGCCAGTAGTATAACGACAGGGTCTACGAACACTGAAGCTTTCTTT

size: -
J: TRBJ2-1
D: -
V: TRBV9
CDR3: CASSDPFSGFTEQFF
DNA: TGTGCCAGCAGCGACCCGTTTAGCGGCTTTACGGAGCAGTTCTTC

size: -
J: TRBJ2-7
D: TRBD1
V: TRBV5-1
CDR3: CASSYYTGTGVRYEQYF
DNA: TGCGCCAGCAGCTACTACACCGGGACAGGGGTCAGGTACGAGCAGTACTTC

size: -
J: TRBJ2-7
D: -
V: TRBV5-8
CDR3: CASSPRGEQYF
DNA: TGTGCCAGCAGCCCAAGGGGTGAGCAGTACTTC

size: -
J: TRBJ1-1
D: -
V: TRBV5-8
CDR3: CASSPQGPEAFF
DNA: TGTGCCAGCAGCCCCCAGGGGCCTGAAGCTTTCTTT

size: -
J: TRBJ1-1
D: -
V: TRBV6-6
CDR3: CASSYGRENTEAFF
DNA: TGTGCCAGCAGTTACGGCAGGGAGAACACTGAAGCTTTCTTT

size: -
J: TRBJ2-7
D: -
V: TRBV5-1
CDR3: CASSLNTGFEQYF
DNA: TGCGCCAGCAGCTTGAACACAGGGTTCGAGCAGTACTTC

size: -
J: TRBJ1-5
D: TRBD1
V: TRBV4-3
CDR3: CASSQGGDRGRTSPQHF
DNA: TGCGCCAGCAGCCAGGGGGGGGACAGGGGCCGCACCTCGCCCCAGCATTTT

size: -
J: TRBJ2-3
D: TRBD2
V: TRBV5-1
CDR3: CASSLSPPGTSGGGADTQYF
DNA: TGCGCCAGCAGCTTGTCGCCCCCCGGGACTAGCGGGGGAGGGGCAGATACGCAGTATTTT